Presented here are 18 T cell receptor beta chains from one specimen sequenced in a study of blood T cell repertoires in COVID-19. Some clones are missing from TCRdb's copy, which holds only in-frame ones; the method was immunoSEQ multiplex PCR. Here the sample spans 220,000 or so clones, 86% being singletons. Input material: PBMCs or T cells enriched from blood (not recorded which). The receptor set was obtained from a woman aged 45-59 years who had recovered from COVID-19.

The rearrangement uses TRBV5-4 and TRBJ1-2, with D perhaps TRBD1 (5 bases). Looked up from germline, CDR1 is SGHNT and CDR2 is YYREEE (reference sequence). This CDR3 has 15 residues. V gave up 6 bases and J gave up 4 bases, with 19 bases separating them. The CDR3 is CASNLGGGLLYGYTF. The CDR3 nucleotides are TGTGCCAGCAACCTGGGGGGGGGACTTCTCTATGGCTACACCTTC.

This chain links TRBV28 with TRBJ2-7, with 9 positions matching TRBD1. The junction had 4 bases not matched to a gene; V was cut back by 7 bases and J by 3 bases. Germline CDR1 MDHEN, CDR2 SYDVKM. CDR3 length equals 13 residues. The CDR3 bases are TGTGCCAGCACGGACAGGGGAAACTACGAGCAGTACTTC. Its protein is CASTDRGNYEQYF.

This chain joins TRBV28 and TRBJ2-5, with a tentative D call TRBD1 (6 bases). Trimming left V 5 bases short and J 0 bases short, with 19 bases between. This CDR3 spans 17 amino acids. The germline gives CDR1 MDHEN, CDR2 SYDVKM. CDR3 coding DNA: TGTGCCAGCAGTAAGCAGGGGCCAGCGGTGTACCAAGAGACCCAGTACTTC. This translates into CASSKQGPAVYQETQYF.

V gene TRBV7-2 combines with J gene TRBJ2-1; TRBD1 matches 8 bases. The CDR3 runs to 16 residues. The V gene's germline CDR1 is SGHTA and CDR2 FQGNSA. The junction had 10 bases not matched to a gene; V was cut back by 5 bases and J by 4 bases. The CDR3 protein is CASSAARTGSYNEQFF. The CDR3 DNA is TGTGCCAGCAGCGCCGCCCGGACAGGGAGTTACAATGAGCAGTTCTTC.

V usage is TRBV6-2 or TRBV6-3 and J usage is TRBJ1-1, with D unresolved. V gave up 6 bases and J gave up 1 base, with 12 bases separating them. The CDR3 contains 14 residues. CDR1 is MNHEY and CDR2 is SVGEGT in the germline V gene. The CDR3 nucleotides are TGTGCCAGCAGCCGACAAACCCAGAACACTGAAGCTTTCTTT. Translated: CASSRQTQNTEAFF.

The chain combines TRBV7-2 with TRBJ2-2, with D perhaps TRBD2 (5 bases). The CDR3 contains 15 residues. Germline CDR1 and CDR2: SGHTA and FQGNSA. The ends were cut back, 3 bases at V and 2 bases at J, with 10 bases in the middle. CDR3 amino acids: CASSFKAANTGELFF. The DNA for the CDR3 is TGTGCCAGCAGCTTTAAAGCGGCCAACACCGGGGAGCTGTTTTTT.

J is TRBJ1-2 and V is TRBV6-5; 8 nucleotides agree with TRBD1. The CDR3 runs to 16 residues. J lost 4 bases, V lost 2 bases, and 9 bases had no gene match. Germline V gene data show CDR1 as MNHEY and CDR2 as SVGAGI. The CDR3 protein is CASSYRSTGTGYGYTF. As DNA, the CDR3 is TGTGCCAGCAGTTACCGATCTACCGGGACAGGCTATGGCTACACCTTC.

The rearrangement joins TRBV7-2 to TRBJ2-1; maybe TRBD2 (6 bases). V was trimmed by 5 bases and J by 10 bases, leaving 18 bases between them. In germline, CDR1 is SGHTA, CDR2 FQGNSA. The CDR3 covers 14 residues. The CDR3 sequence: CASSVTPGLGEQFF. CDR3 nucleotide sequence: TGTGCCAGCAGCGTCACTCCGGGACTCGGGGAGCAGTTCTTC. The full variable domain, its missing parts supplied by reference TRBV7-2 and TRBJ2-1, is GAGVSQSPSNKVTEKGKDVELRCDPISGHTALYWYRQSLGQGLEFLIYFQGNSAPDKSGLPSDRFSAERTGGSVSTLTIQRTQQEDSAVYLCASSVTPGLGEQFFGPGTRLTVL.

This chain joins TRBV4-2 and TRBJ1-6; a weak D match, TRBD1 (5 bases). Germline V gives CDR1 LGHNA, CDR2 YNFKEQ. CDR3 length: 17 residues. Between the trimmed V and J ends, which lost 0 bases and 3 bases, there was a span of 12 bases. CDR3 residues: CASSQEDSRYYNSPLHF. CDR3 nucleotides: TGTGCCAGCAGCCAAGAAGACAGCCGCTACTATAATTCACCCCTCCACTTT.

The chain joins TRBV24-1 to TRBJ2-3; D perhaps matches TRBD1 (6 bases). The CDR3 has 15 residues. CDR1 and CDR2 from the germline V gene are KGHDR and SFDVKD. Trimming took 3 bases from V and 2 from J, leaving 11 bases between them. CDR3 coding DNA: TGTGCCACCAGTGATGTCGCAGGGGACACAGATACGCAGTATTTT. It codes for CATSDVAGDTDTQYF.

The rearrangement links TRBV19 to TRBJ2-1; TRBD1 is a possible D gene (5 bases). V lost 5 bases, J lost 8 bases, and 10 bases lay in between. Germline loops: CDR1 LNHDA, CDR2 SQIVND (reference sequence). The CDR3 contains 12 residues. The CDR3 DNA reads as TGTGCCAGTAGTGGCAGGGTGGATGAGCAGTTCTTC. Translated, it gives CASSGRVDEQFF.

This clone was observed once. The chain employs TRBV7-2 and TRBJ2-7; tentatively, D is TRBD2 (6 bases). V was trimmed by 1 base and J by 0 bases, leaving 13 bases between them. This CDR3 has 16 residues. Germline CDR1 reads SGHTA; CDR2 reads FQGNSA. The DNA of the CDR3 is TGTGCCAGCAGCTTAGTGGGACTTACAAGCTCCTACGAGCAGTACTTC. It yields the protein CASSLVGLTSSYEQYF.

This clone was detected only once. V gene TRBV10-3 combines with J gene TRBJ1-2; 8 positions agree with TRBD1. The germline gives CDR1 ENHRY, CDR2 SYGVKD. With 1 base clipped from V and 2 bases from J, the junction kept 18 bases outside the gene matches. This CDR3 is 20 amino acids long. The CDR3 protein is CAISELMLDRVVRSNYGYTF. The CDR3 coding sequence is TGTGCCATCAGTGAGTTGATGTTGGACAGGGTCGTTCGGAGCAACTATGGCTACACCTTC.

The rearrangement uses TRBV7-2 and TRBJ2-7; D call uncertain. Trimming removed 5 bases from V and 5 bases from J, with 7 bases in between. The germline V gene encodes CDR1 SGHTA and CDR2 FQGNSA. This CDR3 has 11 residues. Here the CDR3 reads CASSVLNEQYF. For the CDR3, the DNA is TGTGCCAGCAGCGTACTAAACGAGCAGTACTTC.

About this clone: This specimen includes other DNA sequences encoding the same CDR3. The rearrangement joins TRBV29-1 to TRBJ1-1; 7 bases are a match to TRBD1. From germline, CDR1 is SQVTM and CDR2 ANQGSEA. The CDR3 sequence is 12 residues long. V lost 6 bases to trimming and J lost 4 bases; unmatched junction nucleotides: 5. The CDR3 DNA sequence: TGCAGCGTACTGGCAGGGGGCACTGAAGCTTTCTTT. Translating it yields CSVLAGGTEAFF. The variable domain in full, with the rest retrieved from reference TRBV29-1 and TRBJ1-1, is SAVISQKPSRDICQRGTSLTIQCQVDSQVTMMFWYRQQPGQSLTLIATANQGSEATYESGFVIDKFPISRPNLTFSTLTVSNMSPEDSSIYLCSVLAGGTEAFFGQGTRLTVV.

The chain is built from TRBV7-6 and TRBJ1-5; 10 bases are shared with TRBD1. In germline, CDR1 is SGHVS, CDR2 FNYEAQ. Germline trimming cut 5 bases from V and 4 bases from J; bases unmatched to any gene: 8. CDR3 length: 16 residues. CDR3 residues: CASSQGQGVRNQPQHF. The DNA for the CDR3 is TGTGCCAGCAGCCAAGGACAGGGGGTAAGAAATCAGCCCCAGCATTTT.

The chain has TRBV28 and TRBJ1-2, with D maybe TRBD1 (5 bases). Trimming removed 1 base at V and 7 bases at J, with 16 bases between. CDR3 length equals 15 residues. CDR1 MDHEN and CDR2 SYDVKM come from the germline V gene. In nucleotides, the CDR3 is TGTGCCAGCAGTTTATATGGAAGGAGGGGTGCTGGCTACACCTTC. Encoded protein: CASSLYGRRGAGYTF.

The rearrangement uses TRBV3-1 (or the pseudogene TRBV3-2) and TRBJ2-1; the match to TRBD2 covers 8 bases. Germline CDR1 LGHDT, CDR2 YNNKEL (reference sequence). The ends lost 0 bases at V and 7 bases at J; junction bases unmatched: 14. CDR3 length: 18 residues. The CDR3 DNA reads as TGTGCCAGCAGCCAAGATAGGGCCCGGGGGGGCCGGAGGAATGAGCAGTTCTTC. Translation: CASSQDRARGGRRNEQFF.